The 30 T cell receptor beta chains in this list originate from one sample, sequenced in a study of CD8+ T cells in alopecia areata. RNA extraction and reverse transcription yielded cDNA as sequencing template. Sequencing used immunoSEQ multiplex PCR; TCRdb keeps in-frame clones, though not all of them. The repertoire has fewer than 250,000 clones, 50% to 60% of them found once; the top ten carry roughly 0.47%. Here the sequenced sample was CD4+ T cells sorted from blood, taken at week 0. The receptors shown here come from a human donor with alopecia areata.

As concerns this clone: A read error is possible here, since a much larger clone lies one base away. The V gene is TRBV5-4, the J gene TRBJ1-2; 8 bases map to TRBD1. This CDR3 has 13 residues. With 4 bases clipped from V and 4 bases from J, the junction kept 3 bases outside the gene matches. The germline gives CDR1 SGHNT, CDR2 YYREEE (reference sequence). CDR3 sequence reads: CASSPGQGYGYTF. Written as DNA, the CDR3 is TGTGCCAGCAGCCCCGGACAGGGCTATGGCTACACCTTC. Based on the CDR3 plus reference TRBV5-4 and TRBJ1-2, the full variable domain is ETGVTQSPTHLIKTRGQQVTLRCSSQSGHNTVSWYQQALGQGPQFIFQYYREEENGRGNFPPRFSGLQFPNYSSELNVNALELDDSALYLCASSPGQGYGYTFGSGTRLTVV.

The J gene is TRBJ1-5, the V gene TRBV20-1; D uncertain. Germline lookup yields CDR1 DFQATT and CDR2 SNEGSKA (reference sequence). The CDR3 has 10 residues. Trimming took off 3 bases at V and 8 bases at J, with 5 bases between the two ends. The CDR3 DNA is TGCAGTGCTAGTATAAAGCCCCAGCATTTT. Its protein is CSASIKPQHF.

This clone was observed a few times. The chain carries TRBV28 and TRBJ2-7; 8 bases fit TRBD2. The CDR3 has 17 residues. CDR1 and CDR2 from the germline V gene are MDHEN and SYDVKM. The V segment lost 4 bases and the J segment 1 base; nucleotides outside the gene matches: 12. In DNA form, the CDR3 reads TGTGCCAGCAGTTCCGAGACACGGGGGGGTAGGTCCTACGAGCAGTACTTC. Its translation is CASSSETRGGRSYEQYF.

This chain uses TRBV30 with TRBJ2-7; 7 positions match TRBD2. The CDR3 runs 17 residues. Germline V CDR1 and CDR2: GTSNPN, SVGIG (reference sequence). V lost 1 base, J lost 2 bases, and 14 bases stayed unmatched. CDR3 in DNA: TGTGCCTGGAGTGAAGGTTACGTAGTGGGGGGGGCCTACGAGCAGTACTTC. It yields the protein CAWSEGYVVGGAYEQYF.

The chain joins TRBV18 to TRBJ2-7; the D gene is possibly TRBD2 (6 bases). This CDR3 spans 12 amino acids. V lost 5 bases, J lost 3 bases, and 8 bases lay in between. CDR1 KGHSH and CDR2 LQKENI come from the germline V gene. The CDR3: CASSTGSYEQYF. The CDR3 DNA reads TGTGCCAGCTCAACCGGGAGCTACGAGCAGTACTTC.

The rearrangement links TRBV29-1 to TRBJ1-2; the D is unclear. Germline V CDR1 and CDR2: SQVTM, ANQGSEA. The CDR3 contains 13 residues. Trimming took off 3 bases at V and 1 base at J, with 9 bases between the two ends. CDR3 bases: TGCAGCGTTGACACGATAGTTAACTATGGCTACACCTTC. This translates into CSVDTIVNYGYTF.

The chain uses TRBV11-2 and TRBJ2-1; the D gene is possibly TRBD2 (5 bases). The CDR3 covers 14 residues. Germline values: CDR1 SGHAT, CDR2 FQNNGV. Trimming pared 3 bases from V and 5 bases from J, leaving 11 bases between. This chain's CDR3 is CASSLTLDDNEQFF. The CDR3 DNA follows: TGTGCCAGCAGCTTGACACTAGATGACAATGAGCAGTTCTTC.

This clone has a handful of counts. The chain uses TRBV5-5 and TRBJ1-2; D gene ambiguous. Looked up from germline, CDR1 is SGHKS and CDR2 is YYEKEE (reference sequence). CDR3 length: 13 amino acids. Deletions cut 3 bases from V and 4 bases from J, with 10 bases between. The CDR3 loop is CASSSGRAYGYTF. In DNA, the CDR3 is TGTGCCAGCAGCTCAGGACGGGCCTATGGCTACACCTTC.

This clone turned up a few times. The chain recombines TRBV7-9 with TRBJ2-7; 9 bases agree with TRBD2. Germline V gene data show CDR1 as SEHNR and CDR2 as FQNEAQ (reference sequence). The CDR3 runs to 14 residues. J lost 3 bases, V lost 2 bases, and 2 bases had no gene match. The CDR3 region is CASSLLAGVYEQYF. CDR3 nucleotides: TGTGCCAGCAGCTTATTAGCGGGAGTCTACGAGCAGTACTTC.

V is TRBV6-1 and J is TRBJ1-2; D perhaps matches TRBD1 (5 bases). The CDR3 sequence is 14 residues long. With 6 bases removed from V and 2 bases from J, the gap between germline ends came to 13 bases. Germline lookup yields CDR1 MNHNS and CDR2 SASEGT. This CDR3 is CASRGDLSNYGYTF. CDR3 in DNA: TGTGCCAGCAGGGGGGACTTGAGCAACTATGGCTACACCTTC.

This clone showed up just a few times. The chain employs TRBV28 and TRBJ2-7; a weak D match, TRBD1 (5 bases). The germline CDR1 and CDR2 sequences are MDHEN and SYDVKM. Between the trimmed V and J ends, which lost 2 bases and 5 bases, there was a span of 16 bases. The CDR3 is made up of 15 amino acids. CDR3 sequence: CASSLIGYTGHEQYF. CDR3 DNA: TGTGCCAGCAGTTTAATCGGATACACAGGCCACGAGCAGTACTTC.

The CDR3 nucleotides read TGCAGCGCCGGGACAGTGGGTCCCCAGCATTTT. Encoded protein: CSAGTVGPQHF. The J gene is TRBJ1-5, the V gene TRBV29-1, with 7 positions matching TRBD1. With 7 bases clipped from V and 10 bases from J, the junction kept 7 bases outside the gene matches. The CDR3 spans 11 residues. CDR1 and CDR2 from the germline V gene are SQVTM and ANQGSEA.

The chain couples TRBV7-9 to TRBJ1-2; the D is unclear. Trimming shortened V by 1 base and J by 2 bases, and 8 bases separated the two germline ends. Germline CDR1 and CDR2: SEHNR and FQNEAQ (reference sequence). The CDR3 is made up of 14 amino acids. In DNA form, the CDR3 reads TGTGCCAGCAGCTTAGGTTTGGGAAACTATGGCTACACCTTC. Protein sequence: CASSLGLGNYGYTF.

The rearrangement uses TRBV13 and TRBJ2-4, with D perhaps TRBD2 (6 bases). Deletions cut 0 bases from V and 0 bases from J, with 18 bases between. Germline V lookup: CDR1 PRHDT, CDR2 FYEKMQ (reference sequence). The CDR3 runs 19 residues. The CDR3 nucleotides read TGTGCCAGCAGCTTAGGGGGGTTTCCCGGGGAGGAAGCCAAAAACATTCAGTACTTC. The encoded protein is CASSLGGFPGEEAKNIQYF.

This chain joins TRBV5-5 and TRBJ2-5; 9 bases line up with TRBD1. V gave up 1 base and J gave up 5 bases; unmatched junction bases: 3. The CDR3 length is 14 residues. Germline V CDR1 and CDR2: SGHKS, YYEKEE (reference sequence). The CDR3 here is CASSLTGGRETQYF. The CDR3, as DNA: TGTGCCAGCAGCTTGACAGGGGGCCGGGAGACCCAGTACTTC.

This clone was seen more than once but under ten times. CDR3 bases: TGTGCCTGGAGGAAGGGGGAGATCTCTTACGAGCAGTACTTC. Protein: CAWRKGEISYEQYF. V is TRBV30 and J is TRBJ2-7; D might be TRBD1 (6 bases). Between the trimmed V and J ends, which lost 3 bases and 4 bases, there was a span of 16 bases. This CDR3 is 14 amino acids long. The germline CDR1 and CDR2 sequences are GTSNPN and SVGIG (reference sequence).

A few counts support this clone. The identical CDR3 is also encoded by other nucleotide sequences in the sample. The chain uses TRBV2 and TRBJ2-5, with D perhaps given as TRBD1 or TRBD2 (5 bases each). CDR1 and CDR2 (germline): SNHLY, FYNNEI. V lost 5 bases and J 2 bases, leaving 9 bases between the germline ends. CDR3 length equals 13 residues. For the CDR3, the DNA is TGTGCCAGCAGTCGGGACCGGCAAGAGACCCAGTACTTC. It specifies CASSRDRQETQYF.

V gene TRBV30 combines with J gene TRBJ1-5; 7 positions agree with TRBD1. The CDR3 is 13 amino acids. J was trimmed by 8 bases and V by 0 bases; bases with no gene match: 4. The germline V gene has CDR1 GTSNPN and CDR2 SVGIG (reference sequence). In nucleotides, the CDR3 is TGTGCCTGGAGTGTACAGGGGTCAGAGCCCCAGCATTTT. This encodes CAWSVQGSEPQHF.

The genes are TRBV18 and TRBJ1-4; weak D call: TRBD1 (5 bases). V was clipped by 3 bases and J by 7 bases, with 21 bases between them. This CDR3 spans 17 amino acids. The germline V gene has CDR1 KGHSH and CDR2 LQKENI. In DNA, the CDR3 is TGTGCCAGCTCACCCCTCTCAATGCAGGCCGGGGGTGAAAAACTGTTTTTT. Its translation is CASSPLSMQAGGEKLFF. The full variable domain, completed using reference TRBV18 and TRBJ1-4, is NAGVMQNPRHLVRRRGQEARLRCSPMKGHSHVYWYRQLPEEGLKFMVYLQKENIIDESGMPKERFSAEFPKEGPSILRIQQVVRGDSAAYFCASSPLSMQAGGEKLFFGSGTQLSVL.

The V gene is TRBV2, the J gene TRBJ1-5, with D possibly being TRBD1 (5 bases). The CDR3 covers 16 residues. CDR1 is SNHLY and CDR2 is FYNNEI in the germline V gene. The V end lost 4 bases, the J end lost 0 bases, and 13 bases lay between the germline ends. The CDR3 protein is CASSASGPYSNQPQHF. In nucleotides, the CDR3 is TGTGCCAGCAGTGCTTCGGGACCTTATAGCAATCAGCCCCAGCATTTT.

In this sample, this clone turned up a few times. The chain couples TRBV5-8 to TRBJ1-3; no definite D call. V lost 4 bases, J lost 0 bases, and 11 bases lay in between. This CDR3 has 15 residues. Germline-derived CDR1 and CDR2 are SGHTS and YDEGEE. The CDR3 coding sequence is TGTGCCAGCAGCCAGGACCGCTCCTCTGGAAACACCATATATTTT. It codes for CASSQDRSSGNTIYF.

This chain connects TRBV6-6 to TRBJ1-1; TRBD1 is a possible D gene (5 bases). Germline V gene data show CDR1 as MNHNY and CDR2 as SVGAGI (reference sequence). CDR3 length equals 10 residues. Trimming cost V 11 bases and J 10 bases, with 14 bases left between them. The CDR3 DNA follows: TGTGCCGTCATTGGGGCCACAGCTTTCTTT. Its protein product is CAVIGATAFF.

The chain links TRBV14 to TRBJ2-7; no definite D call. CDR3 length: 14 residues. Trimming took off 3 bases at V and 4 bases at J, with 13 bases between the two ends. Germline values: CDR1 SGHDN, CDR2 FVKESK. CDR3: CASSHRARNYEQYF. CDR3 coding DNA: TGTGCCAGCAGCCACCGAGCACGGAATTACGAGCAGTACTTC.

V usage is TRBV29-1 and J usage is TRBJ2-5; 8 positions agree with TRBD1. The CDR3 has 11 amino acids. The V gene end was trimmed by 8 bases and the J gene end by 5 bases; junction bases not matched to a gene: 4. The germline CDR1 and CDR2 sequences are SQVTM and ANQGSEA. The CDR3 is CSIGTGETQYF. In DNA, the CDR3 is TGCAGCATAGGGACAGGCGAGACCCAGTACTTC.

Regarding this clone: One end of the junction varies from germline; a read error may be responsible. This chain joins TRBV7-9 and TRBJ1-5; D is ambiguous. Germline V gives CDR1 SEHNR, CDR2 FQNEAQ (reference sequence). The CDR3 is made up of 13 amino acids. DNA for the CDR3: TGTGCCAGCAACAATATAGGCAATCAGCCCCAGCACTTT. Amino acids: CASNNIGNQPQHF.

As concerns this clone: This CDR3 is also generated by other DNA sequences in the sample. The rearrangement joins TRBV29-1 to TRBJ1-1; weak D call: TRBD1 (6 bases). V lost 4 bases and J 0 bases, leaving 9 bases between the germline ends. This CDR3 has 13 amino acids. Germline assignment: CDR1 SQVTM and CDR2 ANQGSEA. CDR3 DNA: TGCAGCGTTGCCGGGACATTGAACACTGAAGCTTTCTTT. Its protein is CSVAGTLNTEAFF.

The chain has TRBV25-1 and TRBJ2-7, with D hard to call. The V end lost 1 base, the J end lost 13 bases, and 17 bases lay between the germline ends. The CDR3 runs 13 residues. From germline, CDR1 is MGHDK and CDR2 SYGVNS. CDR3 sequence (DNA): TGTGCCAGCAGTGAATCTTTTCCCTGGGCCATCTACTTC. Translated, it gives CASSESFPWAIYF.

The chain uses TRBV27 and TRBJ1-1, with D tentatively TRBD1 (6 bases). Germline V gene sequence: CDR1 MNHEY, CDR2 SMNVEV (reference sequence). The CDR3 is 15 amino acids. Trimming stripped 5 bases from V and 0 bases from J, with 13 bases between. In nucleotides, the CDR3 is TGTGCCAGCAGTACGGCAGGGGCGGTGAACACTGAAGCTTTCTTT. Protein product: CASSTAGAVNTEAFF.

This chain links TRBV5-1 with TRBJ1-6; D remains ambiguous. The CDR3 consists of 15 residues. The germline V gene has CDR1 SGHRS and CDR2 YFSETQ. V was clipped by 4 bases and J by 1 base, with 9 bases between them. CDR3 loop: CASSRQESYNSPLHF. CDR3 DNA sequence: TGCGCCAGCAGCCGGCAGGAATCCTATAATTCACCCCTCCACTTT. Based on the CDR3 plus reference TRBV5-1 and TRBJ1-6, the full variable domain is KAGVTQTPRYLIKTRGQQVTLSCSPISGHRSVSWYQQTPGQGLQFLFEYFSETQRNKGNFPGRFSGRQFSNSRSEMNVSTLELGDSALYLCASSRQESYNSPLHFGNGTRLTVT.

This clone has only one observation. Compared with germline, one end of the junction differs, possibly owing to a read error. V gene TRBV29-1 combines with J gene TRBJ2-3; no clear D. Germline V gene lookup returns CDR1 SQVTM and CDR2 ANQGSEA. The CDR3 is made up of 14 amino acids. The CDR3 region has the DNA TGCAGCGTTTTTTCGACTCGTCGCACGGATACGCAGTATTTT. Translating it yields CSVFSTRRTDTQYF.